This T cell receptor beta chain was identified during a study of regulatory T cells in long-lasting Graves disease. Study-wide findings and caveats: New patients shared roughly 980 public clonotypes, fewer than the approximately 3,000 shared by persistent patients. Persistent disease preferred TRBV28, TRBJ1-2 and TRBJ2-5; new disease, TRBV20-1 and TRBJ2-1.

According to the study, TCR beta libraries were built with iRepertoire HTBI primers and CDR3-region Arm-PCR. Each CDR3 protein is one row after TCRdb ran MiXCR on the multiplex PCR reads. This sample has approximately 690,000 distinct CDR3 sequences; around 30% occur once, and the top ten carry roughly 40%. The V and J ends lost 6 bases and 2 bases, in that order; junction bases with no gene match: 6. Germline V gene lookup returns CDR1 MNHNS and CDR2 SASEGT. This CDR3 has 14 residues. In its sample, this clonotype was seen a few times. The antigen is undetermined. Time point of the sample: persistent/refractory GD, antithyroid drugs over 5 years with positive TRAb. RNA from PBMCs was the source of the TCR library. The authors drew 7.5 to 10 milliliters of peripheral blood into EDTA tubes.

The sequences come from peripheral blood mononuclear cells (PBMCs), collected when the disease was refractory, from a patient treated with antithyroid drugs. This sequence originates from a female donor with Graves disease. The chain carries TRBV6-1 and TRBJ1-2; TRBD1 agrees at 7 bases. For the CDR3, the DNA is TGTGCCAGCAGGCTGACAGGGCAGAACTATGGCTACACCTTC. It encodes CASRLTGQNYGYTF.